This T cell receptor (beta chain) was sequenced during a study of preoperative IRX-2 immunotherapy in early breast cancer. The table came from immunoSEQ multiplex PCR; TCRdb's copy has only in-frame clones and leaves some out. The repertoire holds 20,000 to 30,000 clones, with about four fifths as singletons. Deletions cut 0 bases from V and 1 base from J, with 7 bases between. This CDR3 has 14 amino acids. Germline V gene sequence: CDR1 SGHRS, CDR2 YFSETQ. Stated treatment: preoperative locoregional IRX-2 cytokine immunotherapy. The rearrangement uses TRBV5-1 and TRBJ1-1; D is possibly TRBD1 (6 bases). The TCR sequence derives from a human donor with breast cancer. Source: lymph node tissue, taken before IRX-2 immunotherapy. CDR3 coding DNA: TGCGCCAGCAGCTTGGGGGACACGAACACTGAAGCTTTCTTT. As protein: CASSLGDTNTEAFF.